The clone carrying this TCR beta chain was detected many times. Its antigen is undetermined. This record comes from a study of blood T cells in healthy people across ages. Study-wide results and caveats: Older age coincided with a roughly linear decline in TCR beta diversity per million T cells. Higher diversity, along with more naive CD4+ cells, distinguished long-lived donors from aged donors.

Then a second PCR, running roughly 7 to 12 cycles, was carried out with a sample-barcoded 5' primer and a J-beta primer mix. TCRdb ran MiXCR on the 5' RACE reads and lists one entry per CDR3 protein. The data show some 900,000 distinct CDR3 sequences, around 28% seen once. Per the germline V gene, CDR1 is SGHTA and CDR2 is FQGNSA. The CDR3 is 14 amino acids. V lost 2 bases to trimming and J lost 4 bases, with 11 bases between them. Isolated PBMCs totaled at least 6 million in each sample. The TCR originated in a woman of 80 years or more in good health. Sequenced input: blood. The rearrangement joins TRBV7-2 to TRBJ1-2, with a possible D match to TRBD1 (6 bases). CDR3 nucleotide sequence: TGTGCCAGCAGCTTATCGGACAGCACCTATGGCTACACCTTC. The encoded protein is CASSLSDSTYGYTF. The whole variable domain, filled in from reference TRBV7-2 and TRBJ1-2, reads GAGVSQSPSNKVTEKGKDVELRCDPISGHTALYWYRQSLGQGLEFLIYFQGNSAPDKSGLPSDRFSAERTGGSVSTLTIQRTQQEDSAVYLCASSLSDSTYGYTFGSGTRLTVV.